This T cell receptor (beta chain) was sequenced in a study of regulatory T cells in long-lasting Graves disease. In its sample, this clonotype was seen many times. The antigen remains unidentified. The authors built TCR beta libraries using iRepertoire HTBI primers and Arm-PCR of CDR3 regions. TCRdb redid the calling of the multiplex PCR reads with MiXCR, one entry per CDR3 protein. In the table there are approximately 690,000 distinct CDR3 sequences, 30% of which are singletons. Germline CDR1 reads SGHRS; CDR2 reads YFSETQ. Trimming removed 1 base from V and 3 bases from J, with 5 bases in between. The CDR3 runs 12 residues. Documented time point: persistent/refractory GD, antithyroid drugs over 5 years with positive TRAb. TCR sequences were obtained from RNA taken from PBMCs. The patients included were those that came from an endocrinology department in Xi'an, China. General study findings and limits: Reduced TCR diversity was observed in persistent Graves' patients versus newly diagnosed patients. The study found TRBV28, TRBJ1-2 and TRBJ2-5 favored in persistent disease. Whereas about a thousand public clonotypes were shared by new patients, persistent patients shared more, at a few thousand.

The receptor's source is a female donor with Graves disease. Material: peripheral blood mononuclear cells (PBMCs), obtained when the disease was refractory, from a patient treated with antithyroid drugs. The chain links TRBV5-1 to TRBJ2-7; D remains unclear. The CDR3 protein is CASSLTVYEQYF. As DNA, the CDR3 is TGCGCCAGCAGCTTGACAGTCTACGAGCAGTACTTC.